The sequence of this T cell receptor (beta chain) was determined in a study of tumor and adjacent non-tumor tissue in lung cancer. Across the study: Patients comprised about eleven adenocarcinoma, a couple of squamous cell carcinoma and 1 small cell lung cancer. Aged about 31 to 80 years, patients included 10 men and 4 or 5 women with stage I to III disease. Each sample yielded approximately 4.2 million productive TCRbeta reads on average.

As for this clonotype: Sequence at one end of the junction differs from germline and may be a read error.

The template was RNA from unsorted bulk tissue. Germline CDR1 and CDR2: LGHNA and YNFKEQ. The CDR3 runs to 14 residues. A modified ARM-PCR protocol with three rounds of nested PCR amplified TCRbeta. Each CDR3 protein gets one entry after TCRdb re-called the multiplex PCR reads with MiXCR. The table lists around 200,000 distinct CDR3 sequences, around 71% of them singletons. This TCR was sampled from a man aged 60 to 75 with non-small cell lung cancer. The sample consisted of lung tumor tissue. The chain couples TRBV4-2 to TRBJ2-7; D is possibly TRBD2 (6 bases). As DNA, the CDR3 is TGTGCCAGCAGCCAAGGCCGGGTGGACTACGAGCAGAACTTC. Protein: CASSQGRVDYEQNF.